This TCR beta chain was obtained from a study of cytomegalovirus exposure and HLA in healthy donors. Findings of the study overall: According to an earlier analysis, most TCR beta V segments yielded productive rearrangements about 87% or about 30% of the time.

In the case of this clone: Antigen unknown.

PCR involved 60 Vbeta and 13 Jbeta primers. In the original analysis: An analysis that came later counted tens of millions of unique TCR beta chains, around 12 million shared. The data were produced by immunoSEQ multiplex PCR, yet TCRdb's version contains in-frame clones alone and is incomplete. V and J calls and clone size are copied from that table; D and trimming were computed from the DNA. Among 100,000 or so clones listed, approximately 80% were seen once. CDR3 length equals 15 residues. Trimming cost V 4 bases and J 1 base, with 10 bases left between them. Per the germline V gene, CDR1 is SGHTA and CDR2 is FQGNSA.

The receptor's source is a woman in her thirties or forties in good health and CMV-seropositive. Sequenced: PBMCs. This chain links TRBV7-2 with TRBJ2-2, with a weak D call TRBD2 (5 bases). CDR3 DNA: TGTGCCAGCAGCTGGTTCGGAGGGAACACCGGGGAGCTGTTTTTT. This codes for CASSWFGGNTGELFF.